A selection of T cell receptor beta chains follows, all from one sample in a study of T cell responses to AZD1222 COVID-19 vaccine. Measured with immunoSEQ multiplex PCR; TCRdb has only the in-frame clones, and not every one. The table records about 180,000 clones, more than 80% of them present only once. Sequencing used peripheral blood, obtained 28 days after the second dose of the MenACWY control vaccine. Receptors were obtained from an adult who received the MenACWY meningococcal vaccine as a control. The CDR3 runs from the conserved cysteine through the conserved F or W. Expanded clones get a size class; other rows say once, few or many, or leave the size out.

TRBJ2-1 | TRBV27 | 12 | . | CASSLSGGEEFF
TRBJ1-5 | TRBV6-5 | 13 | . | CASRGTGLQPQHF
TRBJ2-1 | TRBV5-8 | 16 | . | CASSLFVGSSYNEQFF
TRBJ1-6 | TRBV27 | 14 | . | CASSAGTSNSPLHF
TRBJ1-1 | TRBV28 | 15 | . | CASSFPGAGNTEAFF
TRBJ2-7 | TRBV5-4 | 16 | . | CASTGEQGAPFYEQYF
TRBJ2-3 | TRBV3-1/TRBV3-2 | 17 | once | CASSPLSSTGSTDTQYF
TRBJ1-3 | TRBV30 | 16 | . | CAWSASTGVSGNTIYF
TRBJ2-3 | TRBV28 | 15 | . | CASSLLDRVTDTQYF
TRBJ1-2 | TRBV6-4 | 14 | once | CASSDSNAAYGYTF
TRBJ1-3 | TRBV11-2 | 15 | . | CASSLGGLSGNTIYF
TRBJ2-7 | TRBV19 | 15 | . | CASSILGRKDYEQYF
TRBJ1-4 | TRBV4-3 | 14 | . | CASSPRGGNEKLFF
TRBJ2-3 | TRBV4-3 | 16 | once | CASSQGTGRSTDTQYF
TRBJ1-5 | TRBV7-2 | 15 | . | CASSLWQGLGQPQHF
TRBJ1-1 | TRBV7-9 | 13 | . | CASAGVRNTEAFF
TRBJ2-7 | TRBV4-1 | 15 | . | CASSQATSGIYEQYF
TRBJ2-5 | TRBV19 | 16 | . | CASSILGRGPGETQYF
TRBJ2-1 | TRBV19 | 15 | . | CASSPGVSKRNEQFF
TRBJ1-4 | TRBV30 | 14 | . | CAWDPSGSNEKLFF